This T cell receptor beta chain derives from a study of cytomegalovirus exposure and HLA in healthy donors. Findings of the study overall: Roughly uniform depth of sequencing across donors was assumed in presence/absence analyses. Highest at DRB1 and lowest at HLA-C, TCR association rates differed among HLA loci in a later analysis. Despite most TCR sequences being rare, some public TCRs occurred in many donors.

As concerns this clone: Its antigen is as yet unknown.

A multiplex PCR was run with 60 Vbeta primers and 13 Jbeta primers. Clones were sequenced by immunoSEQ multiplex PCR, and TCRdb holds only the in-frame ones, with some missing. The table has around 170,000 clones, 80% seen once. Sequencing was carried out using PBMCs. This clonotype was obtained from a woman between 50 and 59 years old in good health and CMV-seropositive.

As DNA, the CDR3 is TGTGCCAGCCAAGTTTTGGGGCAGGGCACTGAAGCTTTCTTT. It specifies CASQVLGQGTEAFF. The chain links TRBV19 to TRBJ1-1; a possible D gene is TRBD1 (5 bases). CDR3 length: 14 residues. Per the germline V gene, CDR1 is LNHDA and CDR2 is SQIVND (reference sequence). V lost 9 bases and J lost 4, with 18 bases in between.